These T cell receptor beta chains were read from a single sample in a study of blood T cell repertoires in COVID-19. The method was immunoSEQ multiplex PCR; TCRdb's version includes in-frame clones alone and lacks a portion of them. Counted here are more than 120,000 clones, 75% to 90% occurring once; the ten biggest clones make up around 38%. Sequencing input: peripheral blood. Every receptor here comes from a man in his fifties or sixties who had recovered from COVID-19. Both conserved end residues are part of each CDR3. A D gene is named only where the DNA matches it firmly. For some rows the clone size is stated as once, few or many, or as a class when expanded; others skip it.

>NA|TRBD2|TRBV7-8|16|TRBJ2-7
CASRLASGGFPYEQYF
TGTGCCAGCAGGTTGGCTAGCGGGGGGTTCCCCTACGAGCAGTACTTC
>few|TRBD2|TRBV6-5|15|TRBJ2-7
CASSYTGTNAREQYF
TGTGCCAGCAGTTATACCGGGACTAACGCGCGCGAGCAGTACTTC
>NA|TRBD1|TRBV12-3/TRBV12-4|13|TRBJ1-1
CASSPPGQGAAFF
TGTGCCAGCAGTCCTCCGGGACAGGGGGCTGCTTTCTTT
>few|NA|TRBV19|15|TRBJ1-1
CASSLWARGNTEAFF
TGTGCCAGTAGTTTATGGGCCCGGGGGAACACTGAAGCTTTCTTT
>NA|TRBD1|TRBV6-2/TRBV6-3|15|TRBJ2-7
CASSYSQGATYEQYF
TGTGCCAGCAGTTACTCTCAGGGGGCGACCTACGAGCAGTACTTC
>NA|TRBD2|TRBV7-8|16|TRBJ2-5
CASSAPLAGGKETQYF
TGTGCCAGCAGCGCCCCATTAGCGGGGGGGAAAGAGACCCAGTACTTC
>NA|NA|TRBV19|14|TRBJ2-3
CASRDGLTTDTQYF
TGTGCCAGTAGGGATGGGCTGACCACAGATACGCAGTATTTT
>NA|NA|TRBV19|14|TRBJ1-5
CASAVKWTEQPQHF
TGTGCCAGTGCGGTTAAGTGGACAGAACAGCCCCAGCATTTT
>NA|TRBD2|TRBV6-2/TRBV6-3|15|TRBJ2-3
CASSPPGGQLDTQYF
TGTGCCAGCAGCCCTCCGGGGGGGCAATTGGATACGCAGTATTTT
>NA|NA|TRBV12-5|15|TRBJ2-1
CASGLTPQWGDEQFF
TGTGCTAGTGGTTTGACTCCTCAATGGGGGGATGAGCAGTTCTTC
>once|TRBD1|TRBV4-3|15|TRBJ2-1
CASSQERGQYNEQFF
TGCGCCAGCAGCCAAGAAAGGGGACAGTACAATGAGCAGTTCTTC
>NA|NA|TRBV6-5|15|TRBJ1-5
CASRPTGYSNQPQHF
TGTGCCAGCAGACCTACAGGGTATAGCAATCAGCCCCAGCATTTT
>NA|TRBD1|TRBV2|17|TRBJ2-6
CASSLWTGGSGANVLTF
TGTGCCAGCAGTTTGTGGACAGGGGGCTCTGGGGCCAACGTCCTGACTTTC
>NA|NA|TRBV7-9|13|TRBJ2-7
CASSSLRGADPLF
TGTGCCAGCAGCTCACTCAGGGGGGCCGACCCCCTCTTC
>NA|TRBD2|TRBV7-6|16|TRBJ2-7
CASSLAVGEGSYEQYF
TGTGCCAGCAGCTTAGCGGTCGGGGAGGGCTCCTACGAGCAGTACTTC
>NA|NA|TRBV4-3|15|TRBJ2-7
CASSQDLAGDYEQYF
TGCGCCAGCAGCCAAGATCTGGCAGGGGATTACGAGCAGTACTTC
>NA|NA|TRBV4-3|15|TRBJ1-5
CASSQQEGSNQPQHF
TGCGCCAGCAGCCAGCAGGAGGGGAGCAATCAGCCCCAGCATTTT
>NA|NA|TRBV12-5|14|TRBJ1-2
CASGDEETNYGYTF
TGTGCTAGTGGTGATGAGGAGACTAACTATGGCTACACCTTC
>NA|TRBD1|TRBV6-2/TRBV6-3|17|TRBJ1-2
CASSKLGQATRPYGYTF
TGTGCCAGCAGTAAACTCGGACAGGCCACCCGACCCTATGGCTACACCTTC
>NA|NA|TRBV7-3|14|TRBJ1-1
CASSPGRGGAEAFF
TGTGCCAGCAGCCCCGGGAGAGGAGGCGCTGAAGCTTTCTTT
>NA|TRBD2|TRBV7-2|14|TRBJ2-3
CASSLGLATDTQYF
TGTGCCAGCAGCTTAGGACTAGCGACAGATACGCAGTATTTT